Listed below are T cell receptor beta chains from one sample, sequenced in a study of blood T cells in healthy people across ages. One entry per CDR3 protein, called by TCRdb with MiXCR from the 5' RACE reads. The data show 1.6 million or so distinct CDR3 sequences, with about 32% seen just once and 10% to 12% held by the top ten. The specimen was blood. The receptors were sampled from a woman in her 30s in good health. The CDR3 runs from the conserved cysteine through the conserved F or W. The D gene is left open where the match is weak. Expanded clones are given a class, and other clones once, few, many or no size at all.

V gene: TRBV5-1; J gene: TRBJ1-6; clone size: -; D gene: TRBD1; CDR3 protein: CASSFAGGTGHDNLHF; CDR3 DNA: TGCGCCAGCAGCTTTGCCGGGGGGACAGGTCATGACAACCTCCACTTT
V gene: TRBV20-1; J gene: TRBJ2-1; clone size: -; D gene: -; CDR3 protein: CSATSLQGASIEQFF; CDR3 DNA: TGCAGTGCCACCAGCCTCCAAGGGGCTAGCATTGAGCAGTTCTTC
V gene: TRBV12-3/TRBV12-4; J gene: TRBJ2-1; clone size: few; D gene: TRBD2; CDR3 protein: CASSRPRPSGSNEQFF; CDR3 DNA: TGTGCCAGCAGTCGACCCAGGCCTAGCGGGAGCAATGAGCAGTTCTTC
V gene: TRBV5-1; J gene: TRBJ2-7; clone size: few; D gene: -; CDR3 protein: CASSSAQGSEQYF; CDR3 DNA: TGCGCCAGCAGCTCAGCACAGGGATCCGAGCAGTACTTC
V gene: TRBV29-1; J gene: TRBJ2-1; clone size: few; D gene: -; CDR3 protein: CSVEDGWGRNNEQFF; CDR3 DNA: TGCAGCGTTGAAGATGGGTGGGGACGAAACAATGAGCAGTTCTTC
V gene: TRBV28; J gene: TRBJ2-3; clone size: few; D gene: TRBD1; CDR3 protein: CASRQTGEETDTQYF; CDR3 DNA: TGTGCCAGCAGGCAGACAGGGGAGGAGACAGATACGCAGTATTTT
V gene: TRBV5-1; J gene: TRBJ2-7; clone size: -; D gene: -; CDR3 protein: CASRLGYGQYF; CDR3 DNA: TGCGCCAGCAGATTGGGCTACGGGCAGTACTTC
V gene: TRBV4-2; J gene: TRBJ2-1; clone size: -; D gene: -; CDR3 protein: CASSQDPSTVYSEQFF; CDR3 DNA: TGTGCCAGCAGCCAAGATCCCAGTACGGTATACAGTGAGCAGTTCTTC
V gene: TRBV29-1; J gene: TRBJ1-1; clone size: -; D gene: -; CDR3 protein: CSAHGDFGAFF; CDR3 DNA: TGCAGCGCCCATGGGGACTTTGGAGCTTTCTTT
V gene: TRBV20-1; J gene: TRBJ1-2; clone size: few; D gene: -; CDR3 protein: CSARVGGVGYGYTF; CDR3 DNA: TGCAGTGCTAGGGTGGGGGGCGTCGGGTATGGCTACACCTTC
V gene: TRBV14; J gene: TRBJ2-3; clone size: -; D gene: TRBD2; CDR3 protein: CASSQELASGADTQYF; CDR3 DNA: TGTGCCAGCAGCCAAGAATTGGCAAGCGGGGCAGATACGCAGTATTTT
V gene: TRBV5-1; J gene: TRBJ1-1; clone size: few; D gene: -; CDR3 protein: CASTPGTLMNTEAFF; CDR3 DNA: TGCGCCAGCACCCCGGGAACCCTTATGAACACTGAAGCTTTCTTT
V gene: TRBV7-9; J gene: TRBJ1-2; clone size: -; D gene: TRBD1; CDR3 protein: CASSLQQGAPYGYTF; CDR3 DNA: TGTGCCAGCAGCTTACAACAGGGGGCTCCCTATGGCTACACCTTC
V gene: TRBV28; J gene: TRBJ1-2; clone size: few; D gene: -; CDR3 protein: CASSRRVADGYTF; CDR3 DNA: TGTGCCAGCAGTCGCCGTGTAGCGGATGGCTACACCTTC
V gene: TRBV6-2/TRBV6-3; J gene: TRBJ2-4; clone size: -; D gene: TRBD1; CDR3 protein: CASSSFLGQEAKNIQYF; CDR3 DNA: TGTGCCAGCAGTTCCTTCTTGGGACAGGAAGCCAAAAACATTCAGTACTTC